The next 10 T cell receptor beta chains were all read from a single sample in a study of cytomegalovirus exposure and HLA in healthy donors. Primers for the PCR totalled 60 Vbeta and 13 Jbeta. Profiled with immunoSEQ multiplex PCR; TCRdb holds only in-frame clones, not every one. The profile covers about 200,000 clones, with about 70% appearing a single time and 2% to 3% taken by the ten largest. Sequences were obtained from PBMCs. All receptors come from a man in his forties in good health and CMV-seropositive.

Only one count was recorded for this clone. The genes are TRBV10-3 and TRBJ1-1; possible D gene TRBD1, 5 bases. Germline V CDR1 and CDR2: ENHRY, SYGVKD. The CDR3 covers 14 residues. V was clipped by 10 bases and J by 4 bases, with 19 bases between them. This CDR3 is CATMGGVERTEAFF. The CDR3, as DNA: TGTGCCACCATGGGAGGGGTCGAGCGCACTGAAGCTTTCTTT.

The V gene is TRBV7-2, the J gene TRBJ2-7, with 10 nucleotides matching TRBD1. Germline loops: CDR1 SGHTA, CDR2 FQGNSA. CDR3 length equals 15 residues. The J segment lost 4 bases and the V segment lost 6 bases, leaving 9 bases of the junction unmatched. In DNA form, the CDR3 reads TGTGCCAGCAGTTTCTCGGGACAGGGGATTTACGAGCAGTACTTC. This translates into CASSFSGQGIYEQYF. Using reference TRBV7-2 and TRBJ2-7 for the parts outside the CDR3, the full variable domain is GAGVSQSPSNKVTEKGKDVELRCDPISGHTALYWYRQSLGQGLEFLIYFQGNSAPDKSGLPSDRFSAERTGGSVSTLTIQRTQQEDSAVYLCASSFSGQGIYEQYFGPGTRLTVT.

The chain has TRBV6-6 and TRBJ2-7; 9 bases fit TRBD1. Germline V gives CDR1 MNHNY, CDR2 SVGAGI (reference sequence). The CDR3 spans 14 residues. Unmatched junction bases numbered 9, after V lost 6 bases and J lost 6 bases. This CDR3 reads CASSPTGGAIEQYF. The DNA of the CDR3 is TGTGCCAGCAGCCCAACAGGGGGCGCGATCGAGCAGTACTTC.

As regards this clone: Other DNA sequences of this sample code for an identical CDR3. The V and J genes are TRBV28 and TRBJ1-5, with a tentative D call TRBD1 (6 bases). The CDR3 contains 15 residues. V lost 5 bases to trimming and J lost 4 bases, with 15 bases between them. CDR1 and CDR2 (germline): MDHEN, SYDVKM. DNA of the CDR3: TGTGCCAGCAGTCCCCAGGGTAGGGGGAATCAGCCCCAGCATTTT. Residues: CASSPQGRGNQPQHF.

The gene calls are TRBV5-4 and TRBJ1-2, with TRBD1 matching over 9 bases. This CDR3 has 14 residues. Germline values: CDR1 SGHNT, CDR2 YYREEE (reference sequence). Germline trimming cut 4 bases from V and 7 bases from J; bases unmatched to any gene: 8. DNA for the CDR3: TGTGCCAGCAGCACGGGACAGGGAACGAGTGGCTACACCTTC. Translated: CASSTGQGTSGYTF.

The table lists this clone with a count of one. This sequence joins TRBV15 and TRBJ2-5; TRBD1 matches 11 bases. The germline V gene has CDR1 LNHNV and CDR2 YYDKDF (reference sequence). CDR3 size: 16 residues. The J segment lost 4 bases and the V segment lost 1 base, leaving 5 bases of the junction unmatched. Written as DNA, the CDR3 is TGTGCCACCAGCAGAGGGGACAGGGGGTGGGGAGAGACCCAGTACTTC. Residues: CATSRGDRGWGETQYF.

This chain links TRBV7-7 with TRBJ2-5; 9 bases match TRBD1. The CDR3 totals 16 residues. Germline V gene data show CDR1 as SSHAT and CDR2 as FNYEAQ (reference sequence). Trimming at V came to 6 bases and at J to 4 bases, leaving 12 bases not matched to a gene. Here the CDR3 reads CASSSMGQGGRETQYF. CDR3 coding DNA: TGTGCCAGCAGTTCAATGGGACAGGGAGGGCGAGAGACCCAGTACTTC.

Of note for this clone: This CDR3 is missing its conserved last phenylalanine or tryptophan, likely due to a read error. It is unclear where the CDR3 begins or ends on the DNA, so no DNA is shown, and the CDR3 is as TCRdb lists it. This chain joins TRBV29-1 and TRBJ1-2. Germline CDR1 and CDR2: SQVTM and ANQGSEA. Counting both end residues, the CDR3 totals 8 amino acids. The CDR3 sequence: CSVDWEVI.

This clone was seen only once. The chain recombines TRBV7-9 with TRBJ2-1; 7 nucleotides align to TRBD2. Trimming cost V 6 bases and J 7 bases; bases outside gene matches: 9. Germline CDR1 reads SEHNR; CDR2 reads FQNEAQ (reference sequence). This CDR3 contains 14 residues. CDR3 sequence reads: CASSFLRGGNEQFF. CDR3 DNA sequence: TGTGCCAGCAGTTTTTTAAGGGGAGGGAATGAGCAGTTCTTC.

This chain joins TRBV6-5 and TRBJ2-7, with D perhaps matching TRBD1 (5 bases). Trimming removed 5 bases at V and 5 bases at J, with 10 bases between. The V gene's germline CDR1 is MNHEY and CDR2 SVGAGI. The CDR3 length is 12 residues. CDR3 bases: TGTGCCAGCAGTGAAATAGGGGACGAGCAGTACTTC. Translating it yields CASSEIGDEQYF.